What follows are 32 T cell receptor beta chains derived from one specimen sequenced in a study of shared clonotypes between healthy human individuals. The repertoire was sequenced with immunoSEQ multiplex PCR; TCRdb's copy has only in-frame clones and lacks some. The sample has about 2 million clones, roughly 96% seen once. What was sequenced was naive CD4+ T cells sorted from blood. Subset of the sample: CD45RA+ positively selected. The receptors derive from a man between 18 and 35 years old in good health.

This sequence joins TRBV7-9 and TRBJ2-2; D gene ambiguous. CDR3 length equals 16 residues. Germline V gene sequence: CDR1 SEHNR, CDR2 FQNEAQ (reference sequence). Trimming removed 3 bases from V and 1 base from J, with 12 bases in between. This CDR3 is CASSLGSSLNTGELFF. CDR3 sequence (DNA): TGTGCCAGCAGCTTGGGGTCCAGCCTGAACACCGGGGAGCTGTTTTTT.

The chain recombines TRBV5-1 with TRBJ1-3; weak D call: TRBD1 (5 bases). This CDR3 comprises 14 residues. Trimming pared 4 bases from V and 0 bases from J, leaving 8 bases between. Germline CDR1 SGHRS, CDR2 YFSETQ. The CDR3: CASSAGVSGNTIYF. In nucleotides, the CDR3 is TGCGCCAGCAGCGCGGGGGTCTCTGGAAACACCATATATTTT.

This chain uses TRBV5-4 with TRBJ2-2; 15 bases align to TRBD2. The V gene end was trimmed by 4 bases and the J gene end by 6 bases; junction bases not matched to a gene: 7. Germline loops: CDR1 SGHNT, CDR2 YYREEE (reference sequence). The CDR3 runs to 17 residues. CDR3 bases: TGTGCCAGCAGCCGGACTAGCGGGAGGGCTGGTTCCGGGGAGCTGTTTTTT. Amino acid sequence: CASSRTSGRAGSGELFF.

The rearrangement uses TRBV7-9 and TRBJ1-2; D is perhaps TRBD1 (5 bases). Germline values: CDR1 SEHNR, CDR2 FQNEAQ (reference sequence). Trimming shortened V by 10 bases and J by 3 bases, and 27 bases separated the two germline ends. The CDR3 is 17 amino acids. CDR3 sequence: CATPDRDSKEGYYGYTF. For the CDR3, the DNA is TGTGCCACCCCCGACCGGGACTCAAAGGAAGGGTACTATGGCTACACCTTC.

This clone was seen a single time. This sequence joins TRBV13 and TRBJ2-7, with D possibly TRBD1 on 5 matching bases. The germline gives CDR1 PRHDT, CDR2 FYEKMQ (reference sequence). Trimming removed 5 bases at V and 3 bases at J, with 17 bases between. The length of the CDR3 is 15 residues. CDR3 bases: TGTGCCAGCAGCCGTCCTAGGGGCGGCTACTACGAGCAGTACTTC. Amino acid sequence: CASSRPRGGYYEQYF.

This clone was detected once. Additional DNA sequences in this sample encode the identical CDR3. The CDR3 is CASSFGISYNEQFF. In DNA, the CDR3 is TGCGCCAGCAGCTTTGGGATTTCCTACAATGAGCAGTTCTTC. The rearrangement uses TRBV5-1 and TRBJ2-1; D unclear. V lost 2 bases and J lost 1, with 7 bases in between. The germline V gene encodes CDR1 SGHRS and CDR2 YFSETQ. The CDR3 runs to 14 residues. Drawing the rest from reference TRBV5-1 and TRBJ2-1, the complete variable domain is KAGVTQTPRYLIKTRGQQVTLSCSPISGHRSVSWYQQTPGQGLQFLFEYFSETQRNKGNFPGRFSGRQFSNSRSEMNVSTLELGDSALYLCASSFGISYNEQFFGPGTRLTVL.

This clone was seen just once. The rearrangement uses TRBV18 and TRBJ1-4; 11 nucleotides agree with TRBD1. This CDR3 is built from 15 residues. Trimming cost V 3 bases and J 5 bases; bases outside gene matches: 2. Germline V CDR1 and CDR2: KGHSH, LQKENI. The CDR3 sequence is CASSPDRGRNEKLFF. The DNA of the CDR3 is TGTGCCAGCTCACCGGACAGGGGGCGGAATGAAAAACTGTTTTTT. The whole variable domain, filled in from reference TRBV18 and TRBJ1-4, reads NAGVMQNPRHLVRRRGQEARLRCSPMKGHSHVYWYRQLPEEGLKFMVYLQKENIIDESGMPKERFSAEFPKEGPSILRIQQVVRGDSAAYFCASSPDRGRNEKLFFGSGTQLSVL.

The rearrangement joins TRBV7-2 to TRBJ1-5; 9 bases line up with TRBD1. The CDR3 covers 15 residues. Germline V gene sequence: CDR1 SGHTA, CDR2 FQGNSA. J gave up 6 bases and V 5 bases, and 8 bases lay outside the gene matches. The CDR3, as DNA: TGTGCCAGCAGCAAACGGACAGGGGTCGGTCAGCCCCAGCATTTT. Its translation is CASSKRTGVGQPQHF.

CDR3 amino acids: CASSLGETYSYEQYF. In nucleotides, the CDR3 is TGCGCCAGCAGCTTGGGGGAAACATACTCCTACGAGCAGTACTTC. The rearrangement uses TRBV5-1 and TRBJ2-7, with unresolved D. The CDR3 extends over 15 amino acids. Trimming took off 0 bases at V and 0 bases at J, with 10 bases between the two ends. Germline lookup yields CDR1 SGHRS and CDR2 YFSETQ.

The rearrangement joins TRBV30 to TRBJ1-2; weak D call: TRBD1 (5 bases). With 7 bases removed from V and 3 bases from J, the gap between germline ends came to 9 bases. This CDR3 has 11 residues. Germline CDR1 GTSNPN, CDR2 SVGIG (reference sequence). The CDR3 DNA reads TGTGCCTACGGCAGGGACTATGGCTACACCTTC. Protein product: CAYGRDYGYTF.

V and J are TRBV5-4 and TRBJ2-7; TRBD2 matches at 8 bases. The length of the CDR3 is 14 residues. Germline trimming cut 3 bases from V and 6 bases from J; bases unmatched to any gene: 8. Germline-derived CDR1 and CDR2 are SGHNT and YYREEE (reference sequence). The CDR3 DNA is TGTGCCAGCAGCTCGGCAGCGGGAGAAGGCGAGCAGTACTTC. It translates to CASSSAAGEGEQYF.

CDR3 sequence: CASSLYLALPGDSPLHF. The CDR3, as DNA: TGTGCCAGCAGTTTATATTTGGCCCTCCCAGGAGATTCACCCCTCCACTTT. The chain couples TRBV27 to TRBJ1-6, with D unresolved. The CDR3 has 17 residues. CDR1 and CDR2 from the germline V gene are MNHEY and SMNVEV (reference sequence). Trimming removed 1 base from V and 8 bases from J, with 18 bases in between.

This chain links TRBV7-2 with TRBJ2-7; possible D gene TRBD2, 5 bases. CDR3 length: 11 residues. Per germline, CDR1 SGHTA and CDR2 FQGNSA. Trimming shortened V by 5 bases and J by 6 bases, and 8 bases separated the two germline ends. DNA of the CDR3: TGTGCCAGCAGCCCCGGACTCGAGCAGTACTTC. Protein sequence: CASSPGLEQYF.

The J gene is TRBJ2-1, the V gene TRBV19; TRBD1 matches at 7 bases. In germline, CDR1 is LNHDA, CDR2 SQIVND (reference sequence). Losses at the gene ends were 6 bases for V and 2 bases for J; bases not matched to a gene: 7. The CDR3 covers 15 residues. The CDR3, as DNA: TGTGCCAGTAGCCAAACAGGGGAGACCTACAATGAGCAGTTCTTC. Translated, it gives CASSQTGETYNEQFF.

The chain links TRBV7-9 to TRBJ1-6, with a tentative D call TRBD1 (5 bases). The CDR3 length is 15 residues. Germline V lookup: CDR1 SEHNR, CDR2 FQNEAQ (reference sequence). With 5 bases removed from V and 5 bases from J, the gap between germline ends came to 13 bases. CDR3 sequence reads: CASSEGTGHNSPLHF. The CDR3 coding sequence is TGTGCCAGCAGCGAGGGGACCGGTCATAATTCACCCCTCCACTTT.

This chain connects TRBV7-9 to TRBJ1-5; D might be TRBD1 (6 bases). V was cut by 7 bases and J by 7 bases, with 17 bases left in between. Germline CDR1 and CDR2: SEHNR and FQNEAQ (reference sequence). The CDR3 totals 14 residues. The CDR3 region has the DNA TGTGCCAGCAACGGGGGCGGAGCGGGGCAGCCCCAGCATTTT. Its translation is CASNGGGAGQPQHF.

This chain connects TRBV5-1 to TRBJ2-7, with 12 bases aligning to TRBD2. Germline V gene lookup returns CDR1 SGHRS and CDR2 YFSETQ. With 1 base clipped from V and 7 bases from J, the junction kept 6 bases outside the gene matches. This CDR3 region has 15 residues. The chain's CDR3 is CASSLSSGRANEQYF. Written as DNA, the CDR3 is TGCGCCAGCAGCTTGTCTAGCGGGAGGGCGAATGAGCAGTACTTC.

V and J are TRBV4-2 and TRBJ2-3, with TRBD2 identical over 13 bases. The J segment lost 0 bases and the V segment lost 0 bases, leaving 6 bases of the junction unmatched. Germline V gene lookup returns CDR1 LGHNA and CDR2 YNFKEQ. This CDR3 region has 19 residues. The DNA for the CDR3 is TGTGCCAGCAGCCAAGATGGACTAGCGGGGGCAAGAAGCACAGATACGCAGTATTTT. The encoded protein is CASSQDGLAGARSTDTQYF.

The chain is built from TRBV19 and TRBJ2-1; possibly TRBD2 for D (5 bases). The CDR3 is made up of 11 amino acids. Trimming cost V 10 bases and J 4 bases, with 8 bases left between them. Per germline, CDR1 LNHDA and CDR2 SQIVND (reference sequence). Here the CDR3 reads CATLAYNEQFF. The CDR3 DNA reads as TGTGCCACCCTAGCATACAATGAGCAGTTCTTC.

This chain joins TRBV10-1 and TRBJ2-1; D is unclear. Between the trimmed V and J ends, which lost 8 bases and 6 bases, there was a span of 5 bases. CDR3 length: 10 amino acids. Germline CDR1 WNHNN, CDR2 SYGVQD (reference sequence). The CDR3 loop reads CASPLNEQFF. The CDR3 DNA reads as TGCGCCAGCCCCCTCAATGAGCAGTTCTTC.

This clone was picked up a small number of times. Other DNA variants within this sample encode the same CDR3. The CDR3 sequence: CASSFGENTEAFF. DNA of the CDR3: TGTGCCAGCAGCTTCGGAGAGAACACTGAAGCTTTCTTT. The gene calls are TRBV7-9 and TRBJ1-1; D uncertain. CDR1 is SEHNR and CDR2 is FQNEAQ in the germline V gene (reference sequence). The V end lost 3 bases, the J end lost 1 base, and 6 bases lay between the germline ends. This CDR3 contains 13 residues. Filled out from reference TRBV7-9 and TRBJ1-1, the complete variable domain reads DTGVSQNPRHKITKRGQNVTFRCDPISEHNRLYWYRQTLGQGPEFLTYFQNEAQLEKSRLLSDRFSAERPKGSFSTLEIQRTEQGDSAMYLCASSFGENTEAFFGQGTRLTVV.

The chain carries TRBV28 and TRBJ2-7, with D possibly TRBD2 on 5 matching bases. V was pared by 11 bases and J by 7 bases, with 18 bases between. The CDR3 contains 12 residues. Germline values: CDR1 MDHEN, CDR2 SYDVKM. The CDR3 coding sequence is TGTGCCGCGACGGGAAGGTCGTGGGAGCAGTACTTC. This translates into CAATGRSWEQYF.

This clone was counted a single time. The chain recombines TRBV4-3 with TRBJ2-6; D uncertain. The CDR3 is made up of 16 amino acids. The germline CDR1 and CDR2 sequences are LGHNA and YSLEER. V dropped 1 base and J dropped 0 bases, with 7 bases sitting between them. This chain's CDR3 is CASSQAPGSGANVLTF. The CDR3 nucleotides read TGCGCCAGCAGCCAAGCCCCGGGCTCTGGGGCCAACGTCCTGACTTTC.

This clone was counted only a few times. Different DNA sequences within this sample yield the same CDR3. This chain connects TRBV10-3 to TRBJ1-5, with a tentative D call TRBD1 (5 bases). The CDR3 spans 15 residues. Trimming pared 0 bases from V and 0 bases from J, leaving 6 bases between. CDR1 ENHRY and CDR2 SYGVKD come from the germline V gene. CDR3 loop: CAISESGGSNQPQHF. Here the CDR3 DNA reads TGTGCCATCAGTGAGTCGGGGGGTAGCAATCAGCCCCAGCATTTT.

This clone was observed a single time. The chain uses TRBV28 and TRBJ1-1; tentative D call: TRBD1 (5 bases). This CDR3 has 16 amino acids. Germline CDR1 is MDHEN and CDR2 is SYDVKM. V was pared by 6 bases and J by 0 bases, with 17 bases between. This chain's CDR3 is CASRRAGWGLNTEAFF. In DNA, the CDR3 is TGTGCCAGCAGGCGGGCAGGGTGGGGTTTGAACACTGAAGCTTTCTTT.

The chain employs TRBV6-1 and TRBJ2-1; D possibly corresponds to TRBD1 (5 bases). Per germline, CDR1 MNHNS and CDR2 SASEGT. This CDR3 has 14 residues. The V gene lost 5 bases and the J gene lost 5 bases, with 13 bases spanning the gap. The CDR3 loop reads CASSPETENNEQFF. Here the CDR3 DNA reads TGTGCCAGCAGTCCCGAGACAGAAAACAATGAGCAGTTCTTC.

CDR3 sequence reads: CASTIRDRGYEQYF. CDR3 DNA sequence: TGTGCCAGCACAATCCGGGACAGGGGTTACGAGCAGTACTTC. The genes are TRBV2 and TRBJ2-7; 10 bases map to TRBD1. The CDR3 is made up of 14 amino acids. The germline V gene encodes CDR1 SNHLY and CDR2 FYNNEI. The V and J ends lost 7 bases and 4 bases, in that order; junction bases with no gene match: 7. The variable domain in full, with the rest retrieved from reference TRBV2 and TRBJ2-7, is EPEVTQTPSHQVTQMGQEVILRCVPISNHLYFYWYRQILGQKVEFLVSFYNNEISEKSEIFDDQFSVERPDGSNFTLKIRSTKLEDSAMYFCASTIRDRGYEQYFGPGTRLTVT.

The J gene is TRBJ2-1, the V gene TRBV18; D gene ambiguous. Trimming cost V 1 base and J 8 bases, with 12 bases left between them. CDR3 length equals 14 residues. The germline V gene encodes CDR1 KGHSH and CDR2 LQKENI. The CDR3 loop is CASSPRSDGDEQFF. The CDR3 bases are TGTGCCAGCTCACCACGGAGTGATGGGGATGAGCAGTTCTTC. Filled out from reference TRBV18 and TRBJ2-1, the complete variable domain reads NAGVMQNPRHLVRRRGQEARLRCSPMKGHSHVYWYRQLPEEGLKFMVYLQKENIIDESGMPKERFSAEFPKEGPSILRIQQVVRGDSAAYFCASSPRSDGDEQFFGPGTRLTVL.

This sequence joins TRBV6-6 and TRBJ2-7; tentative D call: TRBD1 (5 bases). CDR1 is MNHNY and CDR2 is SVGAGI in the germline V gene (reference sequence). This CDR3 region has 11 residues. The ends were cut back, 4 bases at V and 7 bases at J, with 8 bases in the middle. CDR3: CASSWRQEQYF. The CDR3 DNA sequence: TGTGCCAGCAGTTGGCGACAGGAGCAGTACTTC.

This clone was seen once. A much larger clone differs by one base, so this may be a read error. The same CDR3 also results from other DNA sequences found in this sample. The chain has TRBV7-2 and TRBJ2-3; the D is unclear. This CDR3 is 11 amino acids long. Germline V gene sequence: CDR1 SGHTA, CDR2 FQGNSA. V lost 5 bases and J 2 bases, leaving 2 bases between the germline ends. The CDR3 reads CASSPTDTQYF. The CDR3, as DNA: TGTGCCAGCAGCCCCACAGATACGCAGTATTTT. The variable domain in full, completed from reference TRBV7-2 and TRBJ2-3, reads GAGVSQSPSNKVTEKGKDVELRCDPISGHTALYWYRQSLGQGLEFLIYFQGNSAPDKSGLPSDRFSAERTGGSVSTLTIQRTQQEDSAVYLCASSPTDTQYFGPGTRLTVL.

The V and J genes are TRBV19 and TRBJ2-7; weak D call: TRBD1 (5 bases). Per germline, CDR1 LNHDA and CDR2 SQIVND (reference sequence). Trimming shortened V by 1 base and J by 2 bases, and 12 bases separated the two germline ends. The length of the CDR3 is 15 residues. In DNA form, the CDR3 reads TGTGCCAGTAGTATAGGGTCCCCAGGGACCTACGAGCAGTACTTC. It specifies CASSIGSPGTYEQYF.

The chain employs TRBV7-2 and TRBJ2-5; 8 bases are a match to TRBD2. J was trimmed by 7 bases and V by 4 bases; bases with no gene match: 8. Germline assignment: CDR1 SGHTA and CDR2 FQGNSA. The length of the CDR3 is 14 residues. The CDR3 nucleotides read TGTGCCAGCAGCTCCTCGGGAGGGGGAACGACCCAGTACTTC. Translating it yields CASSSSGGGTTQYF.